The rows below give T cell receptor beta chains drawn from one sample of a study of cytomegalovirus exposure and HLA in healthy donors. Clones were sequenced by immunoSEQ multiplex PCR, and TCRdb holds only the in-frame ones, with some missing. The sample includes about 180,000 clones, 85% of them seen just once. The sequenced sample consisted of PBMCs. The receptors originated from a man between 18 and 35 years old in good health and CMV-seropositive. Both conserved end residues are part of each CDR3. A D gene is named only where the DNA matches it firmly. Size is omitted from some rows. Given values are once, few, many or a class for expanded clones.

v_call	j_call	d_call	clone_size	cdr3_aa	cdr3_nt
TRBV6-4	TRBJ2-1	-	-	CASSDSDNNEQFF	TGTGCCAGCAGTGACTCGGACAACAATGAGCAGTTCTTC
TRBV5-5	TRBJ2-7	TRBD2	once	CASSLDLAGYEQYF	TGTGCCAGCAGCTTGGATCTAGCGGGGTACGAGCAGTACTTC
TRBV30	TRBJ2-3	TRBD1	-	CAWSVTPGQGRDTQYF	TGTGCCTGGAGCGTCACTCCGGGACAGGGTCGAGATACGCAGTATTTT
TRBV6-6	TRBJ2-3	TRBD2	-	CASSPSWGGSTDTQYF	TGTGCCAGCAGCCCGAGTTGGGGAGGGAGCACAGATACGCAGTATTTT
TRBV11-2	TRBJ2-7	-	-	CASSLDLRDNLYSYEQYF	TGTGCCAGCAGCTTAGATCTAAGGGACAACCTCTACTCCTACGAGCAGTACTTC
TRBV7-9	TRBJ2-1	-	-	CASSLFRTGDDDEQFF	TGTGCCAGCAGCTTATTTCGAACGGGAGATGACGATGAGCAGTTCTTC
TRBV6-5	TRBJ2-7	-	-	CASSYSNRGHEQYF	TGTGCCAGCAGTTACTCGAATAGGGGCCACGAGCAGTACTTC
TRBV6-4	TRBJ2-2	TRBD2	-	CASSETSGNTGELFF	TGTGCCAGCAGTGAGACTAGCGGGAACACCGGGGAGCTGTTTTTT
TRBV28	TRBJ1-2	-	few	CASSEVGSRPYGYTF	TGTGCCAGCAGCGAGGTGGGTAGTCGGCCCTATGGCTACACCTTC
TRBV30	TRBJ1-1	-	few	CAWRKQGRTEAFF	TGTGCCTGGAGAAAGCAGGGAAGGACTGAAGCTTTCTTT
TRBV5-4	TRBJ2-1	TRBD2	-	CASSPASGGVGNEQFF	TGTGCCAGCAGCCCTGCTTCGGGGGGGGTGGGGAATGAGCAGTTCTTC
TRBV27	TRBJ1-4	-	-	CASRPFRGSNEKLFF	TGTGCCAGCCGCCCCTTTCGGGGGTCTAATGAAAAACTGTTTTTT
TRBV19	TRBJ2-1	TRBD2	-	CASSIEREANEQFF	TGTGCCAGTAGTATTGAGCGGGAGGCCAATGAGCAGTTCTTC
TRBV7-3	TRBJ2-2	-	-	CASSPPGNRGTGELFF	TGTGCCAGCAGCCCCCCGGGGAACCGGGGCACCGGGGAGCTGTTTTTT
TRBV5-4	TRBJ2-7	TRBD2	-	CASSLEPSGSFYEQYF	TGTGCCAGCAGCTTGGAGCCTAGCGGGAGCTTCTACGAGCAGTACTTC
TRBV19	TRBJ1-2	-	-	CASSPGQSYGYTF	TGTGCCAGTAGCCCTGGACAGAGCTATGGCTACACCTTC
TRBV2	TRBJ2-1	TRBD2	-	CASSERDYLNEQFF	TGTGCCAGCAGTGAGCGGGACTACCTCAATGAGCAGTTCTTC
TRBV19	TRBJ2-1	-	-	CASSARPDSRYNEQFF	TGTGCCAGTAGTGCCCGCCCCGACAGCCGTTACAATGAGCAGTTCTTC
TRBV7-8	TRBJ1-1	-	-	CASSSTGQPTEAFF	TGTGCCAGCAGCTCAACAGGACAGCCCACTGAAGCTTTCTTT
TRBV28	TRBJ1-1	-	-	CASTGVTNTEAFF	TGTGCCAGCACGGGAGTAACTAACACTGAAGCTTTCTTT
TRBV9	TRBJ2-1	-	-	CASSVGGDISYNEQFF	TGTGCCAGCAGCGTAGGTGGGGACATATCCTACAATGAGCAGTTCTTC
TRBV30	TRBJ2-7	-	-	CAWSIDGLNEQYF	TGTGCCTGGAGCATAGACGGACTTAACGAGCAGTACTTC
TRBV2	TRBJ2-5	TRBD1	-	CASRGDRVDGETQYF	TGTGCCAGCAGGGGGGACAGGGTTGACGGGGAGACCCAGTACTTC
TRBV6-5	TRBJ1-2	TRBD1	-	CASSRQGRYGYTF	TGTGCCAGCAGTCGACAGGGAAGATATGGCTACACCTTC
TRBV6-5	TRBJ2-7	-	-	CASSYSLASYEQYF	TGTGCCAGCAGTTACTCGTTAGCGTCCTACGAGCAGTACTTC
TRBV29-1	TRBJ2-7	-	few	CSVSHREPYEQYF	TGCAGCGTTAGCCACAGGGAGCCCTACGAGCAGTACTTC
TRBV7-9	TRBJ2-2	-	-	CASSPSGIPGELFF	TGTGCCAGCAGCCCCTCCGGGATCCCCGGGGAGCTGTTTTTT
TRBV6-5	TRBJ2-7	TRBD1	-	CASSLGQGRSYEQYF	TGTGCCAGCAGCTTAGGACAGGGCCGTTCCTACGAGCAGTACTTC
TRBV9	TRBJ2-7	-	-	CASSVSPSYEQYF	TGTGCCAGCAGCGTCTCCCCCTCCTACGAGCAGTACTTC
TRBV5-4	TRBJ2-7	TRBD1	-	CASSLGDRRHEQYF	TGTGCCAGCAGCTTGGGGGACAGGCGCCACGAGCAGTACTTC
TRBV6-1	TRBJ1-1	TRBD1	-	CASRGGQGNTEAFF	TGTGCCAGCCGTGGGGGACAGGGGAACACTGAAGCTTTCTTT
TRBV5-1	TRBJ2-3	TRBD2	once	CASSLDLFSRGTSGFIRTDTQYF	TGCGCCAGCAGCTTGGATCTCTTCAGTCGCGGGACTAGCGGATTCATAAGGACAGATACGCAGTATTTT
TRBV5-6	TRBJ2-7	TRBD1	-	CASSWTGPVGFYDKQYF	TGTGCCAGCAGCTGGACAGGGCCCGTGGGGTTCTACGACAAGCAGTACTTC
TRBV4-2	TRBJ2-7	-	few	CASSQESDGSYEQYF	TGTGCCAGCAGCCAAGAATCCGACGGGTCCTACGAGCAGTACTTC
TRBV28	TRBJ1-1	-	-	CASSFRGTEAFF	TGTGCCAGCAGTTTTCGGGGAACTGAAGCTTTCTTT